Shown below are 14 T cell receptor beta chains from a single sample sequenced in a study of blood T cell repertoires in COVID-19. The data were produced by immunoSEQ multiplex PCR, yet TCRdb's version contains in-frame clones alone and is incomplete. This table holds roughly 26,000 clones, 80% to 90% found once. Source material: peripheral blood. All receptors come from a man between 70 and 80 years old with acute or convalescent COVID-19.

This clone was counted a few times. J is TRBJ1-1 and V is TRBV28; 7 nucleotides match TRBD1. The CDR3 totals 16 residues. The junction had 10 bases not matched to a gene; V was cut back by 6 bases and J by 0 bases. Germline V CDR1 and CDR2: MDHEN, SYDVKM. Here the CDR3 DNA reads TGTGCCAGCAGACGCGCTGAAGGGGGCCTGAACACTGAAGCTTTCTTT. It yields the protein CASRRAEGGLNTEAFF. Based on the CDR3 plus reference TRBV28 and TRBJ1-1, the full variable domain is DVKVTQSSRYLVKRTGEKVFLECVQDMDHENMFWYRQDPGLGLRLIYFSYDVKMKEKGDIPEGYSVSREKKERFSLILESASTNQTSMYLCASRRAEGGLNTEAFFGQGTRLTVV.

V usage is TRBV7-2 and J usage is TRBJ2-7; D is perhaps TRBD2 (5 bases). This CDR3 is built from 17 residues. Germline CDR1 is SGHTA and CDR2 is FQGNSA. Trimming took off 1 base at V and 4 bases at J, with 20 bases between the two ends. In DNA form, the CDR3 reads TGTGCCAGCAGCTTAGGAGGTCTAGGTAGCGACATATACGAGCAGTACTTC. This encodes CASSLGGLGSDIYEQYF.

CDR3 DNA: TGTGCCAGCAGCCCGGGAGGGGGCAGGGGCAATTCACCCCTCCACTTT. Encoded protein: CASSPGGGRGNSPLHF. This chain joins TRBV9 and TRBJ1-6, with TRBD1 matching 7 bases. CDR1 and CDR2 (germline): SGDLS, YYNGEE. V gave up 4 bases and J gave up 7 bases; unmatched junction bases: 11. CDR3 length: 16 residues.

The chain couples TRBV4-2 to TRBJ2-3; TRBD2 is a possible D gene (5 bases). The CDR3 has 15 amino acids. In germline, CDR1 is LGHNA, CDR2 YNFKEQ. Trimming removed 0 bases from V and 2 bases from J, with 9 bases in between. The CDR3 region is CASSQDRRITDTQYF. The CDR3, as DNA: TGTGCCAGCAGCCAAGATCGGAGGATCACAGATACGCAGTATTTT.

The chain joins TRBV28 to TRBJ1-5; D unresolved. The V gene's germline CDR1 is MDHEN and CDR2 SYDVKM. The CDR3 runs to 12 residues. Trimming stripped 9 bases from V and 9 bases from J, with 15 bases between. CDR3 sequence reads: CASLEGGGPQHF. The CDR3 DNA is TGTGCCAGTCTGGAGGGAGGTGGGCCCCAGCATTTT.

The rearrangement uses TRBV7-8 and TRBJ1-2, with 11 bases identical to TRBD1. The CDR3 length is 15 residues. Per the germline V gene, CDR1 is SGHVS and CDR2 is FQNEAQ. V dropped 5 bases and J dropped 1; count of bases not matched to a gene: 3. This CDR3 is CASSPGTGGNYGYTF. CDR3 sequence (DNA): TGTGCCAGCAGCCCCGGGACAGGGGGTAACTATGGCTACACCTTC.

The V and J genes are TRBV9 and TRBJ1-1, with no clear D. Per the germline V gene, CDR1 is SGDLS and CDR2 is YYNGEE. This CDR3 is built from 14 residues. V lost 0 bases, J lost 5 bases, and 11 bases lay in between. The DNA for the CDR3 is TGTGCCAGCAGCGTAGGCAGAGGTGGTACTGAAGCTTTCTTT. Residues: CASSVGRGGTEAFF.

The chain recombines TRBV7-9 with TRBJ1-5, with a possible D match to TRBD1 (5 bases). V lost 5 bases to trimming and J lost 4 bases, with 12 bases between them. The CDR3 is made up of 14 amino acids. Germline CDR1 and CDR2: SEHNR and FQNEAQ (reference sequence). The CDR3 sequence is CASSLGQLNQPQHF. The CDR3 coding sequence is TGTGCCAGCAGCCTTGGACAATTAAATCAGCCCCAGCATTTT.

The CDR3 region is CASSLIPYEQYF. In DNA, the CDR3 is TGTGCCAGCAGCTTGATCCCATACGAGCAGTACTTC. This chain uses TRBV5-6 with TRBJ2-7; no clear D. Germline CDR1 reads SGHDT; CDR2 reads YYEEEE. The CDR3 runs 12 residues. With 1 base removed from V and 4 bases from J, the gap between germline ends came to 6 bases.

The V call is TRBV24-1, the J call TRBJ2-1; 8 nucleotides agree with TRBD1. The CDR3 covers 18 residues. The V gene end was trimmed by 3 bases and the J gene end by 2 bases; junction bases not matched to a gene: 11. CDR1 is KGHDR, CDR2 SFDVKD, per germline. CDR3 sequence: CATSDNHPGQGTYNEQFF. The CDR3 DNA reads as TGTGCCACCAGTGATAACCATCCCGGACAGGGCACCTACAATGAGCAGTTCTTC.

The V and J genes are TRBV19 and TRBJ2-1; the D gene is possibly TRBD2 (6 bases). This CDR3 has 16 residues. Germline-derived CDR1 and CDR2 are LNHDA and SQIVND (reference sequence). V was trimmed by 6 bases and J by 4 bases, leaving 19 bases between them. The CDR3, as DNA: TGTGCCAGTAGACGGGAGTTTGCTACACCATACAATGAGCAGTTCTTC. Amino acids: CASRREFATPYNEQFF.

In its sample, this clone was seen a few times. The chain employs TRBV5-1 and TRBJ2-5; perhaps TRBD2 as D (6 bases). The germline CDR1 and CDR2 sequences are SGHRS and YFSETQ. There are 14 residues in the CDR3. Trimming cost V 1 base and J 1 base, with 8 bases left between them. CDR3 protein: CASSLSGGQETQYF. As DNA, the CDR3 is TGCGCCAGCAGCTTGTCCGGGGGCCAAGAGACCCAGTACTTC. Full variable domain (rest looked up from reference TRBV5-1 and TRBJ2-5): KAGVTQTPRYLIKTRGQQVTLSCSPISGHRSVSWYQQTPGQGLQFLFEYFSETQRNKGNFPGRFSGRQFSNSRSEMNVSTLELGDSALYLCASSLSGGQETQYFGPGTRLLVL.

The chain uses TRBV2 and TRBJ1-5, with a weak D call TRBD1 (5 bases). Trimming left V 5 bases short and J 6 bases short, with 14 bases between. Per the germline V gene, CDR1 is SNHLY and CDR2 is FYNNEI. This CDR3 has 14 amino acids. The CDR3 bases are TGTGCCAGCAGTCCAGACCCCGGGGGTCAGCCCCAGCATTTT. This codes for CASSPDPGGQPQHF.

This sequence joins TRBV19 and TRBJ1-5, with TRBD1 matching over 9 bases. V lost 3 bases to trimming and J lost 5 bases; unmatched junction nucleotides: 5. Germline V lookup: CDR1 LNHDA, CDR2 SQIVND (reference sequence). The CDR3 length is 15 residues. The CDR3 DNA sequence: TGTGCCAGTAGTATTTTTAGGACAGGGGATCAGCCCCAGCATTTT. Its translation: CASSIFRTGDQPQHF.